This T cell receptor (beta chain) was obtained from a study of blood T cell repertoires in COVID-19. Study context: The United States, Italy and Spain supplied acute and convalescent COVID-19 samples. T cells, B-cell-depleted T cells, or PBMCs supplied cDNA or gDNA.

The CDR3 loop spans 15 amino acids. Germline V lookup: CDR1 SGHDN, CDR2 FVKESK. The V end was cut by 4 bases, the J end by 4 bases, with 13 bases between. Exposed enrollees encountered a COVID-19 case at some point within 2 weeks before study entry. Using immunoSEQ multiplex PCR, the repertoire was profiled, and TCRdb retains in-frame clones only, with some absent. The sample lists 250,000 to 300,000 clones; approximately 89% were seen once. Sequences were obtained from PBMCs or T cells enriched from blood (not recorded which). This TCR was sampled from a woman in her fifties or sixties who had been exposed to COVID-19. This rearrangement joins TRBV14 to TRBJ1-4; weak D call: TRBD1 (6 bases). The CDR3 loop reads CASSPLTGLNEKLFF. In nucleotides, the CDR3 is TGTGCCAGCAGCCCGCTGACAGGCCTTAATGAAAAACTGTTTTTT. The full variable domain, with the rest looked up from reference TRBV14 and TRBJ1-4, is EAGVTQFPSHSVIEKGQTVTLRCDPISGHDNLYWYRRVMGKEIKFLLHFVKESKQDESGMPNNRFLAERTGGTYSTLKVQPAELEDSGVYFCASSPLTGLNEKLFFGSGTQLSVL.